These T cell receptor beta chains were read from a single sample in a study of blood T cell repertoires in COVID-19. Method: immunoSEQ multiplex PCR; TCRdb's copy keeps in-frame clones and lacks some. Seen here are about 130,000 clones, 84% observed once, and the top ten hold approximately 12%. Material: peripheral blood. These receptors were obtained from a woman in her 30s who had recovered from COVID-19. Both conserved end residues are part of each CDR3. The D gene is left open where the match is weak. The size field is filled for only some rows; it gives once, few, many or a size class.

V gene	D gene	J gene	clone size	CDR3 protein	CDR3 DNA
TRBV27	TRBD2	TRBJ2-7	.	CASSRNGRYEQYF	TGTGCCAGCAGTAGGAACGGGAGGTACGAGCAGTACTTC
TRBV12-3/TRBV12-4	TRBD1	TRBJ1-1	.	CASTPGQGNEAFF	TGTGCCAGCACCCCAGGACAGGGAAATGAAGCTTTCTTT
TRBV7-3	TRBD2	TRBJ2-7	once	CASSLTAGGQYEQYF	TGTGCCAGCAGCTTAACGGCGGGAGGGCAGTACGAGCAGTACTTC
TRBV5-5	.	TRBJ1-1	.	CASSSLGGSTEAFF	TGTGCCAGCAGCTCCCTCGGAGGGAGCACTGAAGCTTTCTTT
TRBV19	TRBD1	TRBJ1-2	.	CASSIVDRGLGGYTF	TGTGCCAGTAGTATAGTGGACAGGGGGCTCGGTGGCTACACCTTC
TRBV6-4	TRBD2	TRBJ2-5	.	CASSTPGLAGEETQYF	TGTGCCAGCAGTACCCCGGGACTAGCGGGGGAAGAGACCCAGTACTTC
TRBV3-1/TRBV3-2	.	TRBJ1-4	.	CASSQDGPATNEKLFF	TGTGCCAGCAGCCAAGACGGTCCCGCAACTAATGAAAAACTGTTTTTT
TRBV3-1/TRBV3-2	.	TRBJ2-3	.	CASSPSPRTDTQYF	TGTGCCAGCAGCCCATCCCCCAGGACAGATACGCAGTATTTT
TRBV27	.	TRBJ2-7	once	CASSLNSGTYEQYF	TGTGCCAGCAGCCTGAACTCGGGGACATACGAGCAGTACTTC
TRBV6-6	TRBD1	TRBJ1-5	.	CASTDYQGDQPQHF	TGTGCCAGCACCGACTATCAGGGGGATCAGCCCCAGCATTTT
TRBV11-2	.	TRBJ2-5	.	CASSTSFSGQETQYF	TGTGCCAGCAGTACCTCCTTTTCGGGCCAAGAGACCCAGTACTTC
TRBV9	.	TRBJ2-2	.	CASSVLSGDTGELFF	TGTGCCAGCAGCGTCCTTAGCGGAGACACCGGGGAGCTGTTTTTT
TRBV5-1	.	TRBJ1-2	.	CASSLYQGGYTF	TGCGCCAGCAGCTTGTACCAGGGGGGCTACACCTTC
TRBV7-8	TRBD1	TRBJ2-7	.	CASSLEQSDRGFSYEQYF	TGTGCCAGCAGCCTAGAACAATCGGACAGGGGGTTCTCCTACGAGCAGTACTTC
TRBV18	TRBD2	TRBJ2-1	.	CASSPPRLAGGNEQFF	TGTGCCAGCTCACCACCGAGGCTAGCGGGAGGGAATGAGCAGTTCTTC
TRBV2	.	TRBJ2-5	.	CASSTQRNQETQYF	TGTGCCAGCAGTACCCAGCGGAACCAAGAGACCCAGTACTTC
TRBV3-1/TRBV3-2	TRBD2	TRBJ2-5	.	CASSLTWISGGEAQETQYF	TGTGCCAGCAGCCTTACCTGGATTAGCGGGGGAGAGGCCCAAGAGACCCAGTACTTC
TRBV19	TRBD2	TRBJ2-1	.	CATKRTSGVYNEQFF	TGTGCCACCAAGAGGACTAGCGGGGTCTACAATGAGCAGTTCTTC
TRBV5-4	TRBD2	TRBJ2-7	.	CASSSPGLAIYEQYF	TGTGCCAGCAGCTCCCCGGGACTAGCGATATACGAGCAGTACTTC
TRBV9	TRBD1	TRBJ2-7	.	CASSVSLGQGIYEQYF	TGTGCCAGCAGCGTATCTTTGGGACAGGGTATCTACGAGCAGTACTTC
TRBV29-1	TRBD1	TRBJ1-2	.	CSVEDRQGKLADYGYTF	TGCAGCGTTGAAGATCGACAGGGTAAATTGGCGGACTATGGCTACACCTTC
TRBV3-1/TRBV3-2	.	TRBJ2-7	.	CASSLRQTYEQYF	TGTGCCAGCAGCCTAAGACAGACCTACGAGCAGTACTTC
TRBV7-8	TRBD2	TRBJ2-1	.	CASSLVGGLAGGPLNEQFF	TGTGCCAGCAGCTTAGTAGGGGGACTAGCGGGAGGGCCACTCAATGAGCAGTTCTTC
TRBV19	TRBD2	TRBJ2-5	.	CASSVRAGGHQETQYF	TGTGCCAGTAGTGTCCGGGCGGGGGGACACCAAGAGACCCAGTACTTC
TRBV6-5	.	TRBJ2-5	.	CASSMTIQETQYF	TGTGCCAGCAGTATGACTATCCAAGAGACCCAGTACTTC
TRBV5-4	.	TRBJ1-2	.	CASSLGVNYGYTF	TGTGCCAGCAGCTTGGGAGTGAACTATGGCTACACCTTC
TRBV6-5	.	TRBJ2-1	.	CASSSKYEQFF	TGTGCCAGCAGTTCCAAATATGAGCAGTTCTTC
TRBV5-1	.	TRBJ1-6	.	CASSLKGDRQSPLHF	TGCGCCAGCAGCTTAAAGGGGGACCGACAATCACCCCTCCACTTT
TRBV9	TRBD1	TRBJ1-2	.	CASSVDEGAQGHGYTF	TGTGCCAGCAGCGTAGATGAGGGGGCGCAGGGCCATGGCTACACCTTC
TRBV6-5	.	TRBJ1-1	many	CASSYSYRSMNTEAFF	TGTGCCAGCAGTTACTCGTACAGGTCTATGAACACTGAAGCTTTCTTT
TRBV9	TRBD2	TRBJ2-2	.	CASSALAELNTGELFF	TGTGCCAGCAGCGCCCTAGCGGAGCTCAACACCGGGGAGCTGTTTTTT
TRBV4-1	.	TRBJ1-2	few	CASSQNLREDYGYTF	TGCGCCAGCAGCCAGAACCTCAGGGAGGACTATGGCTACACCTTC
TRBV7-9	.	TRBJ1-2	.	CASSSATSGQRCTF	TGTGCCAGCAGCTCAGCCACGTCTGGACAGAGGTGCACCTTC
TRBV29-1	.	TRBJ1-1	.	CSVEGFGGNTEAFF	TGCAGCGTTGAAGGGTTCGGGGGTAACACTGAAGCTTTCTTT
TRBV5-1	TRBD1	TRBJ2-4	.	CASSKPGTGAGNIQYF	TGCGCCAGCAGCAAGCCCGGGACAGGGGCCGGAAACATTCAGTACTTC
TRBV11-1	.	TRBJ2-1	.	CASSRGWGSYNEQFF	TGTGCCAGCAGCAGGGGGTGGGGGTCCTACAATGAGCAGTTCTTC
TRBV6-1	TRBD1	TRBJ2-7	few	CASSEGLWGTGAYEQYF	TGTGCCAGCAGTGAAGGGTTATGGGGGACAGGGGCCTACGAGCAGTACTTC
TRBV12-5	TRBD1	TRBJ2-2	few	CASGKSGTAYTGELFF	TGTGCTAGTGGGAAATCGGGGACAGCCTACACCGGGGAGCTGTTTTTT
TRBV30	.	TRBJ2-2	.	CAWSGLEIERQMNTGELFF	TGTGCCTGGAGTGGATTGGAGATAGAAAGACAGATGAACACCGGGGAGCTGTTTTTT
TRBV6-1	TRBD1	TRBJ1-4	.	CASSEPLGTGRDEKLFF	TGTGCCAGCAGTGAACCATTGGGGACAGGCCGGGATGAAAAACTGTTTTTT
TRBV5-1	TRBD2	TRBJ2-7	.	CASSLVGGGNGEQYF	TGCGCCAGCAGCTTGGTCGGCGGGGGTAACGGCGAGCAGTACTTC
TRBV5-5	.	TRBJ2-7	.	CASSLLRGSYEQYF	TGTGCCAGCAGCCTCCTCCGGGGGTCCTACGAGCAGTACTTC
TRBV27	TRBD1	TRBJ1-4	once	CASSLWTGGKLFF	TGTGCCAGCAGTCTTTGGACAGGGGGCAAACTGTTTTTT
TRBV6-5	TRBD1	TRBJ2-3	.	CASSSPGGRSDTQYF	TGTGCCAGCAGTTCCCCAGGGGGCCGATCAGATACGCAGTATTTT
TRBV6-1	TRBD2	TRBJ2-5	.	CASSVRLAGVAETQYF	TGTGCCAGCAGTGTACGACTAGCGGGGGTGGCAGAGACCCAGTACTTC
TRBV27	TRBD2	TRBJ2-1	few	CASSTLAGVYNEQFF	TGTGCCAGCAGTACACTAGCGGGAGTGTACAATGAGCAGTTCTTC